The 28 T cell receptor beta chains below were found in one sample sequenced in a study of blood T cell repertoires in COVID-19. TCRdb's copy holds only in-frame clones and misses some; the assay was immunoSEQ multiplex PCR. The table has around 310,000 clones, 88% seen once. The sequenced sample consisted of PBMCs or T cells enriched from blood (not recorded which). These receptors were taken from a man aged 30 to 45 who had recovered from COVID-19.

This chain connects TRBV5-1 to TRBJ2-7, with no clear D. This CDR3 spans 15 amino acids. The germline V and J ends were trimmed by 0 bases and 0 bases, with 10 bases remaining between them. The germline V gene encodes CDR1 SGHRS and CDR2 YFSETQ. In DNA form, the CDR3 reads TGCGCCAGCAGCTTGGATGCCAGGTCCTCCTACGAGCAGTACTTC. It encodes CASSLDARSSYEQYF.

The chain links TRBV24-1 to TRBJ2-5; no clear D. V lost 2 bases and J 1 base, leaving 13 bases between the germline ends. There are 16 residues in the CDR3. Germline values: CDR1 KGHDR, CDR2 SFDVKD. DNA of the CDR3: TGTGCCACCAGTGATTCTCTCCGAGGTCGCCAAGAGACCCAGTACTTC. Its translation: CATSDSLRGRQETQYF.

This sequence joins TRBV7-3 and TRBJ1-6; TRBD1 agrees at 8 bases. V dropped 1 base and J dropped 6; count of bases not matched to a gene: 5. Germline V gene sequence: CDR1 SGHTA, CDR2 FQGTGA. CDR3 length: 16 amino acids. This CDR3 reads CASSLSRTGRNSPLHF. As DNA, the CDR3 is TGTGCCAGCAGCTTAAGTAGGACAGGGCGTAATTCACCCCTCCACTTT.

This chain joins TRBV6-5 and TRBJ2-3; D possibly corresponds to TRBD2 (5 bases). V lost 6 bases and J lost 0, with 10 bases in between. Per the germline V gene, CDR1 is MNHEY and CDR2 is SVGAGI. The CDR3 spans 14 residues. CDR3 in amino acids: CASRDSLSTDTQYF. CDR3 sequence (DNA): TGTGCCAGCAGGGACTCCCTAAGCACAGATACGCAGTATTTT.

CDR3 nucleotides: TGTGCCAGCAGTTTGGTCGGTTCCTACGAGCAGTACTTC. The encoded protein is CASSLVGSYEQYF. V is TRBV28 and J is TRBJ2-7; D is unresolved. CDR1 and CDR2 from the germline V gene are MDHEN and SYDVKM. The CDR3 runs 13 residues. Trimming stripped 3 bases from V and 1 base from J, with 7 bases between.

Remarks on this clone: This CDR3 is also generated by other DNA sequences in the sample. The gene calls are TRBV5-1 and TRBJ2-1; D call uncertain. CDR1 and CDR2 from the germline V gene are SGHRS and YFSETQ. V was shortened by 1 base and J by 0 bases, with 8 bases between the two germline ends. This CDR3 has 15 residues. In DNA form, the CDR3 reads TGCGCCAGCAGCTTGACCGGTATCTCCTACAATGAGCAGTTCTTC. It specifies CASSLTGISYNEQFF.

The chain employs TRBV18 and TRBJ1-4; D is possibly TRBD1 (5 bases). Trimming cost V 4 bases and J 8 bases, with 14 bases left between them. CDR1 is KGHSH, CDR2 LQKENI, per germline. The CDR3 is 14 amino acids. CDR3 sequence (DNA): TGTGCCAGCTCACGGCCAGGGTTCGGAGAAAAACTGTTTTTT. Translated: CASSRPGFGEKLFF.

This chain joins TRBV6-5 and TRBJ1-2; D not resolved. The V and J ends lost 5 bases and 2 bases respectively, with 12 bases between them. Germline CDR1 and CDR2: MNHEY and SVGAGI. The CDR3 covers 14 residues. As DNA, the CDR3 is TGTGCCAGCAGTCAAAACCCCGGGAACTATGGCTACACCTTC. The encoded protein is CASSQNPGNYGYTF.

The chain joins TRBV19 to TRBJ2-2; possible D gene TRBD2, 7 bases. Germline V CDR1 and CDR2: LNHDA, SQIVND (reference sequence). With 3 bases removed from V and 4 bases from J, the gap between germline ends came to 12 bases. The CDR3 covers 15 residues. The CDR3 DNA sequence: TGTGCCAGTAGTATTGAGGGGGGGCGCACCGGGGAGCTGTTTTTT. Protein sequence: CASSIEGGRTGELFF.

This rearrangement joins TRBV12-3 or TRBV12-4 to TRBJ1-2, with TRBD1 matching 7 bases. CDR3 length: 11 residues. The V segment lost 7 bases and the J segment 7 bases; nucleotides outside the gene matches: 3. The chain's CDR3 is CASTGGGGYTF. The CDR3 bases are TGTGCCAGCACAGGGGGTGGTGGCTACACCTTC.

This clone was detected once. This chain links TRBV2 with TRBJ1-2; TRBD1 matches 12 bases. With V trimmed by 4 bases and J by 2 bases, 2 bases remained unmatched. Germline-derived CDR1 and CDR2 are SNHLY and FYNNEI. The CDR3 has 15 residues. The CDR3: CASSAGTGGNYGYTF. CDR3 nucleotide sequence: TGTGCCAGCAGTGCTGGGACAGGGGGCAACTATGGCTACACCTTC.

This clone was seen just once. The V and J genes are TRBV7-9 and TRBJ1-3, with 7 positions matching TRBD1. The CDR3 covers 17 residues. The junction had 17 bases not matched to a gene; V was cut back by 10 bases and J by 2 bases. Germline V gene data show CDR1 as SEHNR and CDR2 as FQNEAQ (reference sequence). The CDR3 region is CATQVPSTTGTGNTIYF. CDR3 nucleotides: TGTGCCACCCAAGTCCCGTCCACGACAGGGACTGGAAACACCATATATTTT.

The gene calls are TRBV10-2 and TRBJ2-7; TRBD2 agrees at 8 bases. With V trimmed by 7 bases and J by 3 bases, 8 bases remained unmatched. Germline V lookup: CDR1 WSHSY, CDR2 SAAADI. The CDR3 runs to 14 residues. Here the CDR3 DNA reads TGCGCCAGCAAGCCGGGACTAGTGAACTACGAGCAGTACTTC. Translated, it gives CASKPGLVNYEQYF.

The chain combines TRBV15 with TRBJ2-3; D may be TRBD2 (5 bases). The V end was cut by 7 bases, the J end by 7 bases, with 15 bases between. There are 13 residues in the CDR3. The germline CDR1 and CDR2 sequences are LNHNV and YYDKDF (reference sequence). CDR3 nucleotide sequence: TGTGCCACCACCAGTCGGGGTCCCCATACGCAGTATTTT. Its translation is CATTSRGPHTQYF.

Here the CDR3 DNA reads TGTGCCAGCAGTGCGATTACGGGGAAGTACGAGCAGTACTTC. Its protein product is CASSAITGKYEQYF. The J gene is TRBJ2-7, the V gene TRBV2, with D maybe TRBD2 (5 bases). The CDR3 has 14 amino acids. From germline, CDR1 is SNHLY and CDR2 FYNNEI. V was pared by 4 bases and J by 4 bases, with 14 bases between.

This rearrangement joins TRBV11-3 to TRBJ2-1, with 8 nucleotides matching TRBD1. This CDR3 spans 15 amino acids. J was trimmed by 5 bases and V by 5 bases; bases with no gene match: 8. Germline CDR1 SGHNT, CDR2 YENEEA. CDR3 amino acids: CASSRDRGFNNEQFF. CDR3 bases: TGTGCCAGCAGCCGTGACAGGGGATTCAACAATGAGCAGTTCTTC.

This clone was detected once. The rearrangement uses TRBV10-3 and TRBJ2-7; D may be TRBD1 (6 bases). The V gene's germline CDR1 is ENHRY and CDR2 SYGVKD. CDR3 length: 12 residues. The V and J ends lost 3 bases and 4 bases respectively, with 7 bases between them. CDR3 DNA sequence: TGTGCCATCAGTGAACAGGGTTACGAGCAGTACTTC. Protein product: CAISEQGYEQYF.

This clone was seen only a few times. The rearrangement uses TRBV7-9 and TRBJ2-7, with D possibly matching TRBD2 (5 bases). V shed 5 bases and J shed 4 bases, with 15 bases lying between them. Germline V lookup: CDR1 SEHNR, CDR2 FQNEAQ (reference sequence). The CDR3 spans 14 residues. CDR3 in amino acids: CASSRQRGSYEQYF. The CDR3 nucleotides are TGTGCCAGCAGCCGCCAACGGGGTTCTTACGAGCAGTACTTC.

This sequence joins TRBV30 and TRBJ1-4, with a weak D call TRBD1 (6 bases). Per germline, CDR1 GTSNPN and CDR2 SVGIG (reference sequence). This CDR3 has 11 amino acids. Trimming shortened V by 0 bases and J by 14 bases, and 10 bases separated the two germline ends. In nucleotides, the CDR3 is TGTGCCTGGAGTGTAGGGACAACGCTGTTTTTT. Protein sequence: CAWSVGTTLFF.

This clone was counted only a few times. CDR3 in amino acids: CASSEAGGTGGESYTF. CDR3 in DNA: TGTGCCAGCAGTGAAGCAGGTGGGACAGGGGGTGAAAGCTACACCTTC. The chain couples TRBV6-1 to TRBJ1-2, with 11 bases lining up with TRBD1. The length of the CDR3 is 16 residues. Germline values: CDR1 MNHNS, CDR2 SASEGT. Germline trimming cut 0 bases from V and 9 bases from J; bases unmatched to any gene: 9.

The chain is built from TRBV5-1 and TRBJ1-4; TRBD1 matches at 12 bases. Looked up from germline, CDR1 is SGHRS and CDR2 is YFSETQ. V shed 4 bases, J shed 7 bases, and the junction held 5 bases outside the gene matches. The CDR3 covers 15 residues. CDR3 DNA: TGCGCCAGCAGCCCGGGGACAGGGGGCGTTGAAAAACTGTTTTTT. Amino acid sequence: CASSPGTGGVEKLFF.

The chain is built from TRBV5-1 and TRBJ1-4; 7 bases are a match to TRBD1. The CDR3 extends over 14 amino acids. Germline V gene data show CDR1 as SGHRS and CDR2 as YFSETQ. V lost 4 bases to trimming and J lost 4 bases; unmatched junction nucleotides: 4. DNA for the CDR3: TGCGCCAGCAGCAGACAGGGACTTAATGAAAAACTGTTTTTT. Its protein product is CASSRQGLNEKLFF.

The J gene is TRBJ2-3, the V gene TRBV12-3 or TRBV12-4; a possible D gene is TRBD2 (6 bases). This CDR3 has 13 amino acids. V was cut by 6 bases and J by 5 bases, with 12 bases left in between. Here the CDR3 DNA reads TGTGCCAGCAGACACGGAGGGAAAGATACGCAGTATTTT. This encodes CASRHGGKDTQYF.

The chain carries TRBV19 and TRBJ2-7, with a possible D match to TRBD2 (7 bases). V lost 2 bases, J lost 6 bases, and 26 bases lay in between. Germline V lookup: CDR1 LNHDA, CDR2 SQIVND (reference sequence). The CDR3 length is 18 residues. The CDR3 loop reads CASSIPGRGTGAMVEQYF. For the CDR3, the DNA is TGTGCCAGTAGTATACCTGGGAGGGGGACCGGGGCGATGGTCGAGCAGTACTTC.

The J gene is TRBJ1-2, the V gene TRBV6-2 or TRBV6-3; D is ambiguous. There are 13 residues in the CDR3. Germline CDR1 and CDR2: MNHEY and SVGEGT. V dropped 5 bases and J dropped 4 bases, with 11 bases sitting between them. The CDR3 sequence is CASSPTRIYGYTF. CDR3 sequence (DNA): TGTGCCAGCAGTCCAACACGTATCTATGGCTACACCTTC.

This chain's CDR3 is CASSRDRDTEAFF. The CDR3 DNA reads TGTGCCAGCAGCCGGGACAGGGACACTGAAGCTTTCTTT. This chain joins TRBV5-6 and TRBJ1-1; 9 bases line up with TRBD1. V trimming: 4 bases; J trimming: 3 bases; junction bases outside the gene matches: 1. Germline V gene data show CDR1 as SGHDT and CDR2 as YYEEEE. This CDR3 contains 13 residues.

This sequence joins TRBV7-2 and TRBJ2-1; TRBD2 matches at 10 bases. CDR1 and CDR2 from the germline V gene are SGHTA and FQGNSA. V shed 4 bases, J shed 8 bases, and the junction held 8 bases outside the gene matches. The CDR3 length is 15 residues. The CDR3 spells CASSSSGGALDEQFF. The CDR3 DNA follows: TGTGCCAGCAGCTCAAGCGGGGGGGCCTTGGATGAGCAGTTCTTC.

This chain uses TRBV3-1 (or the pseudogene TRBV3-2) with TRBJ1-6; tentatively, D is TRBD1 (6 bases). Trimming took 8 bases from V and 5 from J, leaving 10 bases between them. The CDR3 consists of 13 residues. CDR1 and CDR2 (germline): LGHDT, YNNKEL (reference sequence). The CDR3 is CASEDRNNSPLHF. The CDR3, as DNA: TGTGCCAGCGAAGACAGGAATAATTCACCCCTCCACTTT.